This T cell receptor beta chain was profiled in a study of CD8+ T cells in alopecia areata. This clone has more than one count but fewer than ten. TCR sequencing used cDNA made by reverse transcription of extracted RNA. The method was immunoSEQ multiplex PCR; TCRdb's version includes in-frame clones alone and lacks a portion of them. The sample yields around 250,000 clones, about 68% seen once. Trimming at V came to 2 bases and at J to 4 bases, leaving 6 bases not matched to a gene. In germline, CDR1 is SGHDT, CDR2 YYEEEE. The CDR3 sequence is 15 residues long. Sequencing was performed on CD4+ T cells sorted from blood, taken at week 0. The clonotype comes from a human donor with alopecia areata. The V gene is TRBV5-6, the J gene TRBJ1-2; 9 bases are a match to TRBD1. The CDR3 loop is CASSFPGQGGYGYTF. The CDR3, as DNA: TGTGCCAGCAGCTTTCCGGGACAGGGAGGCTATGGCTACACCTTC.